Sequencing of this T cell receptor beta chain was carried out in a study of cytomegalovirus exposure and HLA in healthy donors. The CDR3 has 16 amino acids. Losses at the gene ends were 2 bases for V and 2 bases for J; bases not matched to a gene: 6. Germline V gene sequence: CDR1 LNHDA, CDR2 SQIVND (reference sequence). PCR used 60 Vbeta primers and 13 Jbeta primers. Generated by immunoSEQ multiplex PCR, the TCRdb table keeps only in-frame clones and is missing some. The sample has about 220,000 clones; over 80% are singletons. The chain uses TRBV19 and TRBJ1-5; 7 positions match TRBD1. The sample taken for sequencing was PBMCs. The clonotype comes from a man aged 40-55 years in good health and CMV-seropositive. The chain's CDR3 is CASSIYRGAGNQPQHF. The CDR3 DNA reads TGTGCCAGTAGTATATACAGGGGCGCGGGCAATCAGCCCCAGCATTTT.